Each of the 22 T cell receptor beta chains below was sequenced from the same sample in a study of PD-L1 blockade in urothelial cancer. The data were produced by immunoSEQ multiplex PCR, yet TCRdb's version contains in-frame clones alone and is incomplete. The sample holds 35,000 to 40,000 clones; about 85% are singletons and the top ten take roughly 15%. Documented time point: pretreatment peripheral blood. Sample: PBMCs, taken around atezolizumab (anti-PD-L1) treatment. These receptors all come from an elderly man with urothelial cancer.

V is TRBV20-1 and J is TRBJ1-2; D not certain. CDR1 and CDR2 from the germline V gene are DFQATT and SNEGSKA (reference sequence). This CDR3 is 11 amino acids long. Trimming pared 5 bases from V and 4 bases from J, leaving 8 bases between. This CDR3 reads CSAYPRYGYTF. The CDR3 DNA is TGCAGTGCTTATCCCCGCTATGGCTACACCTTC.

This clone was detected only once. The chain recombines TRBV6-5 with TRBJ2-7, with D tentatively TRBD1 (6 bases). The V end lost 6 bases, the J end lost 2 bases, and 11 bases lay between the germline ends. Germline CDR1 and CDR2: MNHEY and SVGAGI. The length of the CDR3 is 13 residues. CDR3 nucleotide sequence: TGTGCCAGCAGCGGGGACACCGCCTACGAGCAGTACTTC. Its translation is CASSGDTAYEQYF.

The rearrangement uses TRBV30 and TRBJ2-1, with TRBD2 identical over 7 bases. This CDR3 is 12 amino acids long. J gave up 15 bases and V 4 bases, and 12 bases lay outside the gene matches. The V gene's germline CDR1 is GTSNPN and CDR2 SVGIG (reference sequence). This chain's CDR3 is CAWIAGGGVPFF. In DNA, the CDR3 is TGTGCCTGGATAGCGGGTGGGGGGGTTCCGTTCTTC.

This chain uses TRBV5-1 with TRBJ2-7; TRBD1 agrees at 7 bases. CDR1 is SGHRS, CDR2 YFSETQ, per germline. This CDR3 has 15 amino acids. The V segment lost 0 bases and the J segment 5 bases; nucleotides outside the gene matches: 8. This CDR3 reads CASSLAAQGVHEQYF. CDR3 in DNA: TGCGCCAGCAGCTTGGCGGCCCAGGGGGTCCACGAGCAGTACTTC. The full variable domain, completed using reference TRBV5-1 and TRBJ2-7, is KAGVTQTPRYLIKTRGQQVTLSCSPISGHRSVSWYQQTPGQGLQFLFEYFSETQRNKGNFPGRFSGRQFSNSRSEMNVSTLELGDSALYLCASSLAAQGVHEQYFGPGTRLTVT.

This clone qualifies as medium-sized. This rearrangement joins TRBV10-3 to TRBJ1-1; 9 bases line up with TRBD1. With 6 bases clipped from V and 7 bases from J, the junction kept 3 bases outside the gene matches. Germline V gene data show CDR1 as ENHRY and CDR2 as SYGVKD. The length of the CDR3 is 12 residues. In DNA form, the CDR3 reads TGTGCCATCAGGGCGGGACAGGGTGAAGCTTTCTTT. It specifies CAIRAGQGEAFF.

The rearrangement joins TRBV27 to TRBJ2-2; D is ambiguous. Trimming removed 3 bases at V and 7 bases at J, with 3 bases between. The CDR3 contains 11 residues. The germline V gene has CDR1 MNHEY and CDR2 SMNVEV (reference sequence). The CDR3 DNA is TGTGCCAGCAGTTTCGGCGGGGAGCTGTTTTTT. This codes for CASSFGGELFF.

This clone was picked up one time. V is TRBV28 and J is TRBJ1-1; D gene ambiguous. CDR3 length: 12 residues. Trimming took off 5 bases at V and 5 bases at J, with 9 bases between the two ends. Germline CDR1 and CDR2: MDHEN and SYDVKM. The CDR3 DNA reads as TGTGCCAGCAGTCCACCGGGGACTGAAGCTTTCTTT. Amino acids: CASSPPGTEAFF.

The chain joins TRBV5-1 to TRBJ2-2, with TRBD1 matching over 7 bases. Germline trimming cut 9 bases from V and 2 bases from J; bases unmatched to any gene: 10. Germline V gene data show CDR1 as SGHRS and CDR2 as YFSETQ. The CDR3 consists of 15 residues. This CDR3 is CATGEGAPNTGELFF. CDR3 nucleotide sequence: TGCGCCACCGGCGAGGGGGCACCTAACACCGGGGAGCTGTTTTTT.

V usage is TRBV5-1 and J usage is TRBJ2-2; D perhaps matches TRBD1 (6 bases). With 2 bases removed from V and 6 bases from J, the gap between germline ends came to 11 bases. The CDR3 is made up of 14 amino acids. CDR1 is SGHRS and CDR2 is YFSETQ in the germline V gene. The CDR3 loop reads CASSLTTGAGELFF. DNA of the CDR3: TGCGCCAGCAGCTTAACGACAGGTGCCGGGGAGCTGTTTTTT.

This rearrangement joins TRBV7-2 to TRBJ2-7; 10 positions agree with TRBD2. The length of the CDR3 is 15 residues. Unmatched junction bases numbered 8, after V lost 5 bases and J lost 4 bases. Germline CDR1 and CDR2: SGHTA and FQGNSA. The CDR3 loop is CASSGGTSDGYEQYF. The CDR3 region has the DNA TGTGCCAGCAGCGGTGGGACTAGCGACGGATACGAGCAGTACTTC.

V usage is TRBV4-1 and J usage is TRBJ1-2; 9 bases map to TRBD1. The CDR3 is made up of 16 amino acids. Germline V gene data show CDR1 as MGHRA and CDR2 as YSYEKL. V lost 2 bases, J lost 7 bases, and 11 bases stayed unmatched. The CDR3 nucleotides are TGCGCCAGCAGCCAAACCTCGACAGGGGGGACAGGTGGCTACACCTTC. This sequence encodes CASSQTSTGGTGGYTF.

This clone appeared a single time. The chain has TRBV30 and TRBJ2-2; TRBD1 aligns across 11 bases. CDR3 length: 19 residues. Germline CDR1 GTSNPN, CDR2 SVGIG (reference sequence). V shed 2 bases, J shed 6 bases, and the junction held 17 bases outside the gene matches. The chain's CDR3 is CAWSPGQGDLAGRSGELFF. CDR3 coding DNA: TGTGCCTGGAGTCCGGGACAGGGGGATCTAGCGGGGCGCTCCGGGGAGCTGTTTTTT.

This sequence joins TRBV28 and TRBJ1-2; D may be TRBD1 (6 bases). Trimming cost V 5 bases and J 4 bases, with 17 bases left between them. Germline CDR1 and CDR2: MDHEN and SYDVKM. The CDR3 spans 15 residues. The CDR3 DNA is TGTGCCAGCAGTCTGCCAAGACCAGGGGTCTATGGCTACACCTTC. It translates to CASSLPRPGVYGYTF.

V and J are TRBV7-9 and TRBJ1-2; D not certain. Trimming took 8 bases from V and 4 from J, leaving 17 bases between them. The CDR3 runs to 14 residues. Germline loops: CDR1 SEHNR, CDR2 FQNEAQ (reference sequence). The CDR3 DNA sequence: TGTGCCAGCCTCGGGTCTCAGAAGAGCTATGGCTACACCTTC. It encodes CASLGSQKSYGYTF.

This clone was counted between two and nine times. The CDR3 is CAITRSQGLYEQYF. The CDR3 region has the DNA TGTGCCATCACTCGGAGTCAGGGACTCTACGAGCAGTACTTC. The chain joins TRBV6-1 to TRBJ2-7, with a weak D call TRBD2 (6 bases). The germline gives CDR1 MNHNS, CDR2 SASEGT. V lost 10 bases to trimming and J lost 3 bases, with 19 bases between them. The CDR3 covers 14 residues.

This clone was recorded a few times. The CDR3 here is CASSSRWGGGLQYF. The CDR3 coding sequence is TGTGCCAGCAGCAGTCGTTGGGGGGGAGGGTTGCAGTACTTC. This rearrangement joins TRBV5-4 to TRBJ2-7, with TRBD2 identical over 7 bases. Germline values: CDR1 SGHNT, CDR2 YYREEE (reference sequence). V was clipped by 4 bases and J by 9 bases; unmatched bases: 13. The CDR3 contains 14 residues.

This clone was seen a single time. The V call is TRBV28, the J call TRBJ2-7; TRBD1 agrees at 9 bases. The CDR3 is 15 amino acids. CDR1 is MDHEN, CDR2 SYDVKM, per germline. Trimming at V came to 4 bases and at J to 7 bases, leaving 11 bases not matched to a gene. In DNA form, the CDR3 reads TGTGCCAGCAGTTGGGCGAGACAGGGGGGCCTGGAGCAGTACTTC. The encoded protein is CASSWARQGGLEQYF.

V gene TRBV4-1 combines with J gene TRBJ1-5, with D uncertain. With 5 bases removed from V and 2 bases from J, the gap between germline ends came to 16 bases. Germline-derived CDR1 and CDR2 are MGHRA and YSYEKL. The CDR3 is made up of 16 amino acids. The CDR3 sequence: CASSKKGVRGNQPQHF. CDR3 DNA sequence: TGCGCCAGCAGCAAAAAGGGTGTGAGGGGCAATCAGCCCCAGCATTTT.

The chain is built from TRBV19 and TRBJ2-5, with 11 nucleotides matching TRBD2. V shed 8 bases and J 5 bases; nucleotides not matched to a gene: 22. Germline lookup yields CDR1 LNHDA and CDR2 SQIVND (reference sequence). CDR3 size: 19 residues. For the CDR3, the DNA is TGTGCCAGTCCGGGGCCTCTAGCGGGAGGAGAAGTTCGACAGGAGACCCAGTACTTC. It specifies CASPGPLAGGEVRQETQYF.

The V call is TRBV5-4, the J call TRBJ2-1, with 8 positions matching TRBD1. The CDR3 runs to 16 residues. Trimming removed 0 bases from V and 1 base from J; junction bases left unmatched: 3. Germline CDR1 is SGHNT and CDR2 is YYREEE (reference sequence). The CDR3 sequence is CASSLETGGSYNEQFF. CDR3 sequence (DNA): TGTGCCAGCAGCTTGGAAACAGGGGGATCCTACAATGAGCAGTTCTTC. Full variable domain (rest looked up from reference TRBV5-4 and TRBJ2-1): ETGVTQSPTHLIKTRGQQVTLRCSSQSGHNTVSWYQQALGQGPQFIFQYYREEENGRGNFPPRFSGLQFPNYSSELNVNALELDDSALYLCASSLETGGSYNEQFFGPGTRLTVL.

The chain employs TRBV4-1 and TRBJ2-3; the D gene is possibly TRBD2 (6 bases). Trimming pared 0 bases from V and 1 base from J, leaving 17 bases between. Germline V gene lookup returns CDR1 MGHRA and CDR2 YSYEKL. This CDR3 contains 18 residues. This CDR3 reads CASSQDKSPGLRTDTQYF. Written as DNA, the CDR3 is TGCGCCAGCAGCCAAGACAAATCACCGGGACTTCGCACAGATACGCAGTATTTT.

This clone has more than one count but fewer than ten. The chain joins TRBV7-9 to TRBJ1-5; TRBD1 is a possible D gene (5 bases). The germline V and J ends were trimmed by 4 bases and 5 bases, with 9 bases remaining between them. The CDR3 contains 13 residues. Per germline, CDR1 SEHNR and CDR2 FQNEAQ (reference sequence). The CDR3 nucleotides are TGTGCCAGCAGCTACGACAGCTATCAGCCCCAGCATTTT. Translation: CASSYDSYQPQHF.